This T cell receptor beta chain was observed in a study of response to subunit inactivated influenza vaccine. V was pared by 6 bases and J by 5 bases, with 13 bases between. CDR3 length equals 12 residues. The germline V gene has CDR1 SQVTM and CDR2 ANQGSEA. TCRdb passed the RT-PCR reads through MiXCR, listing each CDR3 protein once. The data hold 650,000 or so distinct CDR3 sequences, with 12% to 15% observed a single time. Study-wide results and limits: With each seasonal influenza vaccination, the authors suggested, few new T cells are recruited.

This clonotype was observed a handful of times. The antigen is not known. Here the sequenced sample was PBMCs from blood, taken 14 to 15 days before vaccination. The sequence was collected from a man aged 45 to 65 who received an inactivated influenza vaccine. The J gene is TRBJ2-5, the V gene TRBV29-1; tentative D call: TRBD2 (6 bases). CDR3: CSVGSSAETQYF. The CDR3 region has the DNA TGCAGCGTGGGCTCTAGCGCGGAGACCCAGTACTTC.